One sample yielded the 30 T cell receptor beta chains listed below, sequenced in a study of tissue T cells after allogeneic stem cell transplantation. Here immunoSEQ multiplex PCR was the method, and the copy in TCRdb shows in-frame clones only, minus some. The sample has roughly 45,000 clones; around 73% are singletons. The specimen was sorted cells pooled from one or two spleens. These receptors all come from a pool of C57BL/6 mice in good health.

For this clone: Genes and germline come from the mouse. Coverage ceases 1 residue before the CDR3 finishes, and the germline J gene fills in the end. The J gene is TRBJ1-6, the V gene TRBV5; weak D call: TRBD1 (5 bases). TRBJ1-6 is an open reading frame, and its role is uncertain. The CDR3 extends over 14 amino acids. Germline CDR1 reads LGHNA; CDR2 reads YNLKQL (reference sequence). Trimming removed 1 base from V and 10 bases from J, with 11 bases in between. The CDR3 DNA, read in part, is TGTGCCAGCAGCCAAGCCCAGGGAGGATCGCCCCTCTAC. Its protein product is CASSQAQGGSPLY. The full CDR3 protein is CASSQAQGGSPLYF.

About this clone itself: Germline and genes here are mouse. The read terminates 1 residue before the CDR3 end, so the remaining end is supplied by the germline J gene. The chain joins TRBV1 to TRBJ2-3; D ambiguous. Germline V lookup: CDR1 NSQYPW, CDR2 LRSPGD (reference sequence). This CDR3 comprises 13 residues. V dropped 1 base and J dropped 3 bases, with 5 bases sitting between them. The CDR3 is CTCSAGNAETLYF. Incomplete CDR3 DNA: TGCACCTGCAGTGCAGGGAACGCAGAAACGCTGTAT. Using reference TRBV1 and TRBJ2-3 for the parts outside the CDR3, the full variable domain is VTLLEQNPRWRLVPRGQAVNLRCILKNSQYPWMSWYQQDLQKQLQWLFTLRSPGDKEVKSLPGADYLATRVTDTELRLQVANMSQGRTLYCTCSAGNAETLYFGSGTRLTVL.

Details on this clone: The genes are named according to mouse. With the read ending 1 residue before the CDR3 end, the germline J gene is used to fill in that end. V gene TRBV13-3 combines with J gene TRBJ2-4, with 7 bases lining up with TRBD1. J was trimmed by 0 bases and V by 4 bases; bases with no gene match: 8. The germline V gene has CDR1 NNHDY and CDR2 SYVADS. The CDR3 has 16 amino acids. Incomplete CDR3 DNA: TGTGCCAGCAGTCGCCGGGACAGAATTAGTCAAAACACCTTGTAC. It is translated as CASSRRDRISQNTLY. The complete CDR3 sequence is CASSRRDRISQNTLYF.

Worth noting for this clone: Each gene name is a mouse one. The CDR3 goes on 1 residue after the read ends, and that part is filled in from the germline J gene. V is TRBV13-1 and J is TRBJ2-5; 7 bases are shared with TRBD2. CDR1 and CDR2 from the germline V gene are NSHNY and SYGAGN. After removal of 1 base from V and 3 bases from J, the junction contained 2 bases not matched to a gene. The CDR3 loop spans 14 amino acids. The covered CDR3 bases are TGTGCCAGCAGTGATTGGGGGGTTCAAGACACCCAGTAC. It specifies CASSDWGVQDTQY. The whole CDR3 is CASSDWGVQDTQYF.

To note about this clone: Gene names and germline refer to mouse. The CDR3 end is not reached by the read, which stops 1 residue before it; the germline J gene fills it in. The chain uses TRBV2 and TRBJ2-2; weak D call: TRBD1 (6 bases). The CDR3 runs 14 residues. Germline-derived CDR1 and CDR2 are LGHNA and YSYQKL. Trimming took off 0 bases at V and 4 bases at J, with 6 bases between the two ends. The CDR3 protein is CASSQDRGTGQLYF. Incomplete CDR3 DNA: TGTGCCAGCAGCCAAGACAGGGGCACCGGGCAGCTCTAC.

This clone was seen only a few times. The gene symbols are mouse symbols. The read halts 1 residue ahead of the CDR3 end, with the missing end drawn from the germline J gene. This rearrangement joins TRBV14 to TRBJ2-1, with a weak D call TRBD1 (6 bases). The CDR3 has 14 amino acids. Germline values: CDR1 SGHDT, CDR2 FRDEAV. V dropped 2 bases and J dropped 3 bases, with 9 bases sitting between them. CDR3 DNA (partial): TGTGCCAGCAGTTTAGGACAGATCTATGCTGAGCAGTTC. It translates to CASSLGQIYAEQF. The whole CDR3 is CASSLGQIYAEQFF.

Worth noting for this clone: The genes are named according to mouse. The CDR3 end lies 1 residue beyond the end of the read and is filled in from the germline J gene. The genes are TRBV16 and TRBJ1-1; perhaps TRBD1 as D (5 bases). The V end lost 1 base, the J end lost 4 bases, and 10 bases lay between the germline ends. This CDR3 region has 14 residues. Per germline, CDR1 SGHSA and CDR2 FRNQAP. The covered CDR3 bases are TGTGCAAGCAGCTTAGGGGGGGTTAGCACAGAAGTCTTC. Its translation is CASSLGGVSTEVF. Given in full, the CDR3 is CASSLGGVSTEVFF.

With regard to this clone: Mouse names are used for the genes. The CDR3 end falls 1 residue outside the read, so it is completed with the germline J gene. The chain uses TRBV5 and TRBJ2-5; TRBD2 aligns across 13 bases. Germline V gene lookup returns CDR1 LGHNA and CDR2 YNLKQL (reference sequence). CDR3 length: 18 residues. The J segment lost 2 bases and the V segment lost 0 bases, leaving 5 bases of the junction unmatched. CDR3 protein: CASSQEGLGGRGQDTQYF. Partial CDR3 DNA: TGTGCCAGCAGCCAAGAAGGACTGGGGGGGCGCGGCCAAGACACCCAGTAC.

Comment on this clone: The gene symbols are mouse symbols. The CDR3 extends 1 residue past the end of the read, so its final part is completed from the germline J gene. This sample also contains other DNA sequences that code for the same CDR3. The J gene is TRBJ2-7, the V gene TRBV1; TRBD1 agrees at 10 bases. Per germline, CDR1 NSQYPW and CDR2 LRSPGD (reference sequence). With 3 bases clipped from V and 7 bases from J, the junction kept 6 bases outside the gene matches. The CDR3 length is 14 residues. The CDR3 protein is CTCSARDRGGEQYF. The DNA read from the CDR3 is TGCACCTGCAGTGCCCGGGACAGGGGAGGGGAACAGTAC.

A word on this clone: Mouse names are used for the genes. The read gets to within 1 residue of the CDR3 end, and the germline J gene fills in the rest. The chain is built from TRBV2 and TRBJ2-3; D is possibly TRBD1 (6 bases). The V and J ends lost 0 bases and 2 bases respectively, with 9 bases between them. The CDR3 contains 15 residues. From germline, CDR1 is LGHNA and CDR2 YSYQKL. The CDR3 spells CASSQEGDNAETLYF. The sequenced CDR3 bases are TGTGCCAGCAGCCAAGAGGGGGACAATGCAGAAACGCTGTAT.

For this clone: Here the gene names and germline are mouse. From the germline J gene comes the end of the CDR3, since the read stops 1 residue before it. This sequence joins TRBV1 and TRBJ1-6; 7 bases agree with TRBD1. TRBJ1-6 is an open reading frame whose function is uncertain. In germline, CDR1 is NSQYPW, CDR2 LRSPGD (reference sequence). The CDR3 covers 17 residues. The V gene end was trimmed by 0 bases and the J gene end by 5 bases; junction bases not matched to a gene: 7. CDR3 DNA, as far as it was read: TGCACCTGCAGTGCAGATCGGGAGACAGGGAATAATTCGCCCCTCTAC. Translated, it gives CTCSADRETGNNSPLY. The CDR3 in full is CTCSADRETGNNSPLYF.

This clone was seen only a few times. Gene names are the mouse ones. Read coverage stops 1 residue before the CDR3 terminus; the germline J gene supplies the remainder. J is TRBJ2-2 and V is TRBV13-2; no reliable D call. The V gene's germline CDR1 is NNHNN and CDR2 SYGAGS (reference sequence). The V end lost 3 bases, the J end lost 0 bases, and 3 bases lay between the germline ends. The CDR3 is 13 residues long. The CDR3 DNA, read in part, is TGTGCCAGCGGTGGTGCAAACACCGGGCAGCTCTAC. Translation: CASGGANTGQLY. The entire CDR3 is CASGGANTGQLYF.

Notes on this clone: The germline and genes are mouse ones. The CDR3 goes on 1 residue after the read ends, and that part is filled in from the germline J gene. This chain uses TRBV29 with TRBJ2-2, with 9 bases that match TRBD1. Per the germline V gene, CDR1 is MSHET and CDR2 is SYDVDS. V was clipped by 4 bases and J by 3 bases; unmatched bases: 0. The CDR3 loop spans 14 amino acids. CDR3 DNA (partial): TGTGCTAGCAGTTGGACAGGGGACACCGGGCAGCTCTAC. Translation gives CASSWTGDTGQLY. The full CDR3 sequence reads CASSWTGDTGQLYF. Full variable domain (missing parts from reference TRBV29 and TRBJ2-2): DMKVTQMPRYLIKRMGENVLLECGQDMSHETMYWYRQDPGLGLQLIYISYDVDSNSEGDIPKGYRVSRKKREHFSLILDSAKTNQTSVYFCASSWTGDTGQLYFGEGSKLTVL.

Remarks on this clone: The gene names here belong to mouse. The read comes to an end 1 residue before the CDR3 does, leaving the germline J gene to fill in the end. J is TRBJ1-2 and V is TRBV13-1, with a tentative D call TRBD1 (6 bases). V dropped 3 bases and J dropped 3 bases, with 12 bases sitting between them. There are 14 residues in the CDR3. Germline CDR1 and CDR2: NSHNY and SYGAGN. The CDR3 DNA, read in part, is TGTGCCAGCAGTGTCAGGGGAGGGGACTCCGACTACACC. Encoded protein: CASSVRGGDSDYT. The whole CDR3 region reads CASSVRGGDSDYTF.

Notes on this clone: Gene names are mouse gene names. The sample holds other DNA sequences that translate to the same CDR3. CDR3 amino acids: CASSPGLGGREQYF. The covered CDR3 bases are TGTGCCAGCAGCCCGGGACTGGGGGGGCGAGAACAGTAC. The rearrangement joins TRBV4 to TRBJ2-7; 14 nucleotides align to TRBD2. The CDR3 end falls 1 residue outside the read, so it is completed with the germline J gene. Trimming removed 5 bases from V and 7 bases from J; junction bases left unmatched: 4. CDR3 length equals 14 residues. Germline V gene data show CDR1 as LGHDT and CDR2 as YNNKQL (reference sequence).

This clone was detected once. The gene names given are mouse names. The DNA ends 1 residue before the CDR3 does, and the rest of the CDR3 is filled in from the germline J gene. This chain links TRBV19 with TRBJ1-3; TRBD1 is a possible D gene (6 bases). V was cut by 2 bases and J by 2 bases, with 8 bases left in between. This CDR3 region has 14 residues. Germline V gene data show CDR1 as FNHDT and CDR2 as SITEND (reference sequence). This CDR3 is CASSIKGAGNTLYF. The sequenced CDR3 bases are TGTGCCAGCAGTATCAAGGGGGCTGGAAATACGCTCTAT.

About this clone: The gene names here belong to mouse. The CDR3 goes on 1 residue after the read ends, and that part is filled in from the germline J gene. This rearrangement joins TRBV3 to TRBJ2-3; D is possibly TRBD2 (7 bases). The CDR3 has 15 residues. Germline CDR1 is SNHLY and CDR2 is FYNGKV (reference sequence). Trimming stripped 2 bases from V and 0 bases from J, with 9 bases between. CDR3 in amino acids: CASSLRGASAETLYF. The part of the CDR3 DNA that was read is TGTGCCAGCAGCTTAAGGGGGGCTAGTGCAGAAACGCTGTAT.

This clone was seen a single time. These gene names are mouse names. The CDR3 is cut off 1 residue early in the read; its end comes from the germline J gene. The chain has TRBV13-1 and TRBJ1-1; TRBD1 matches 7 bases. Germline V gene sequence: CDR1 NSHNY, CDR2 SYGAGN. The CDR3 runs to 14 residues. The V segment lost 7 bases and the J segment 1 base; nucleotides outside the gene matches: 7. This chain's CDR3 is CASQWTGLNTEVFF. CDR3 DNA (partial): TGTGCCAGCCAATGGACAGGTCTAAACACAGAAGTCTTC.

To note about this clone: Genes here carry mouse names. Coverage ceases 1 residue before the CDR3 finishes, and the germline J gene fills in the end. The J gene is TRBJ1-3, the V gene TRBV2; a possible D gene is TRBD1 (6 bases). Trimming left V 2 bases short and J 0 bases short, with 8 bases between. Germline CDR1 and CDR2: LGHNA and YSYQKL. The CDR3 extends over 15 amino acids. The chain's CDR3 is CASSQQGNSGNTLYF. The DNA read from the CDR3 is TGTGCCAGCAGCCAACAGGGGAATTCTGGAAATACGCTCTAT.

As to this clone: The gene names here belong to mouse. The read halts 1 residue ahead of the CDR3 end, with the missing end drawn from the germline J gene. This chain joins TRBV13-3 and TRBJ1-6, with D unclear. TRBJ1-6 counts as an open reading frame of uncertain function. CDR1 and CDR2 (germline): NNHDY, SYVADS. CDR3 size: 14 residues. Between the trimmed V and J ends, which lost 5 bases and 3 bases, there was a span of 9 bases. The sequenced part of the CDR3 DNA is TGTGCCAGCAGCAGGAGGGACTATAATTCGCCCCTCTAC. It is translated as CASSRRDYNSPLY. The whole CDR3 is CASSRRDYNSPLYF.

This clone was detected a few times. Gene names are mouse gene names. The read ends 1 residue early relative to the CDR3; the germline J gene fills the gap. The chain couples TRBV13-2 to TRBJ1-3; D gene unclear. V was cut by 5 bases and J by 0 bases, with 6 bases left in between. This CDR3 comprises 13 residues. The V gene's germline CDR1 is NNHNN and CDR2 SYGAGS (reference sequence). Partial CDR3 DNA: TGTGCCAGCGGCGGAGATTCTGGAAATACGCTCTAT. Protein sequence: CASGGDSGNTLY. The full CDR3 sequence reads CASGGDSGNTLYF.

This clone came up a few times. The genes and germline here are from mouse. The sequenced fragment ends 1 residue before the CDR3 boundary, so the rest is inferred from the germline J gene. This sample also contains other DNA sequences that code for the same CDR3. The rearrangement links TRBV2 to TRBJ1-5; possible D gene TRBD1, 6 bases. The CDR3 has 15 residues. Trimming took off 0 bases at V and 1 base at J, with 7 bases between the two ends. Germline CDR1 and CDR2: LGHNA and YSYQKL. The covered CDR3 bases are TGTGCCAGCAGCCAAGAAGGGGGGAACAACCAGGCTCCGCTT. Encoded protein: CASSQEGGNNQAPL. The CDR3 as a whole reads CASSQEGGNNQAPLF.

Comment on this clone: Any gene name here is a mouse gene name. The missing CDR3 end, 1 residue past where the read stops, is filled in from the germline J gene. The chain carries TRBV31 and TRBJ1-1; D remains ambiguous. Germline loops: CDR1 GKSSPN, CDR2 SITVG. V lost 2 bases and J 0 bases, leaving 4 bases between the germline ends. CDR3 length equals 12 residues. CDR3 residues: CAWSYTNTEVFF. CDR3 DNA (partial): TGTGCCTGGAGTTATACAAACACAGAAGTCTTC.

To note about this clone: All gene names here are mouse names. The sequenced fragment ends 1 residue before the CDR3 boundary, so the rest is inferred from the germline J gene. At the DNA level, this CDR3 is encoded by other sequences in the same sample as well. The chain has TRBV12-2 and TRBJ2-1, with 11 bases fitting TRBD1. Germline loops: CDR1 SGHLS, CDR2 HYDKME. The CDR3 consists of 14 residues. V lost 4 bases and J lost 6; bases outside the gene matches: 4. CDR3 DNA (partial): TGTGCCAGCTCATCCGGGACAGGGGGTGCTGAGCAGTTC. Translated, it gives CASSSGTGGAEQF. The entire CDR3 is CASSSGTGGAEQFF. The full variable domain, its missing parts supplied by reference TRBV12-2 and TRBJ2-1, is NSGVVQSPRYIIKGKGERSILKCIPISGHLSVAWYQQTQGQELKFFIQHYDKMERDKGNLPSRFSVQQFDDYHSEMNMSALELEDSAVYFCASSSGTGGAEQFFGPGTRLTVL.

Remarks on this clone: Here the gene names and germline are mouse. The CDR3 end lies 1 residue beyond the end of the read and is filled in from the germline J gene. The sample holds other DNA sequences that translate to the same CDR3. The chain carries TRBV1 and TRBJ1-1, with unresolved D. Trimming cost V 0 bases and J 2 bases, with 7 bases left between them. In germline, CDR1 is NSQYPW, CDR2 LRSPGD (reference sequence). The CDR3 contains 14 residues. The sequenced CDR3 bases are TGCACCTGCAGTGCAGATCGGGCCAACACAGAAGTCTTC. It encodes CTCSADRANTEVF. The whole CDR3 sequence is CTCSADRANTEVFF.

Concerning this clone: Gene names denote mouse genes. The read ends 1 residue shy of where the CDR3 ends; the end is completed using the germline J gene. This chain links TRBV26 with TRBJ1-6; 10 bases map to TRBD1. TRBJ1-6 belongs to the ORF category, with a function that is uncertain. The CDR3 is 14 residues long. The germline V gene encodes CDR1 KGHPV and CDR2 FQNQEV (reference sequence). J was trimmed by 10 bases and V by 4 bases; bases with no gene match: 4. CDR3 sequence: CASSRDRGQSPLYF. The DNA read from the CDR3 is TGTGCCAGCAGTCGAGACAGGGGGCAATCGCCCCTCTAC.

On this clone: Germline and genes: mouse. The read finishes 1 residue shy of the CDR3 end, and the germline J gene is used to complete it. V usage is TRBV13-2 and J usage is TRBJ2-7; 7 bases map to TRBD2. CDR3 size: 12 residues. CDR1 and CDR2 (germline): NNHNN, SYGAGS (reference sequence). V lost 0 bases to trimming and J lost 7 bases; unmatched junction nucleotides: 1. CDR3 DNA, as far as it was read: TGTGCCAGCGGTGATGCACTGGGGGAACAGTAC. This sequence encodes CASGDALGEQY. The full CDR3 sequence reads CASGDALGEQYF.

This clone has just a few counts. Gene names and germline refer to mouse. The read is 1 residue too short to cover the CDR3 end, so that end is filled in from the germline J gene. The genes are TRBV31 and TRBJ1-4, with D unresolved. CDR3 length: 11 residues. The germline V and J ends were trimmed by 0 bases and 6 bases, with 2 bases remaining between them. Germline V gives CDR1 GKSSPN, CDR2 SITVG. The CDR3: CAWSLDERLFF. CDR3 DNA, as far as it was read: TGTGCCTGGAGTCTAGACGAAAGATTATTT.

As for this clone: Genes and germline come from the mouse. With the read ending 1 residue before the CDR3 end, the germline J gene is used to fill in that end. The chain uses TRBV13-1 and TRBJ1-3; TRBD1 might be the D (5 bases). This CDR3 has 16 residues. Germline CDR1 is NSHNY and CDR2 is SYGAGN. V was clipped by 1 base and J by 0 bases, with 11 bases between them. The sequenced CDR3 bases are TGTGCCAGCAGTGATCCCGACAGAATTTCTGGAAATACGCTCTAT. Its protein is CASSDPDRISGNTLY. Given in full, the CDR3 is CASSDPDRISGNTLYF.

Comments on this clone: Gene names refer to mouse genes. From the germline J gene comes the end of the CDR3, since the read stops 1 residue before it. This chain uses TRBV13-3 with TRBJ1-2; possibly TRBD1 for D (6 bases). With 2 bases removed from V and 0 bases from J, the gap between germline ends came to 8 bases. CDR3 length: 14 residues. Germline assignment: CDR1 NNHDY and CDR2 SYVADS. CDR3 sequence reads: CASSERTANSDYTF. The part of the CDR3 DNA that was read is TGTGCCAGCAGTGAGAGGACAGCAAACTCCGACTACACC.